This T cell receptor (beta chain) originates from a study of cytomegalovirus exposure and HLA in healthy donors. The CDR3 runs 15 residues. Trimming shortened V by 1 base and J by 4 bases, and 14 bases separated the two germline ends. Germline CDR1 and CDR2: KGHSY and FQNENV. Clones were sequenced by immunoSEQ multiplex PCR, and TCRdb holds only the in-frame ones, with some missing. The top ten clones hold 0.8% to 1% of a sample with about 160,000 clones, about 95% of them seen once. Sequenced input: PBMCs. This rearrangement joins TRBV16 to TRBJ2-7; D possibly corresponds to TRBD1 (6 bases). The clonotype comes from a woman aged 18-29 years in good health and CMV-seronegative. CDR3 nucleotides: TGTGCCAGCAGCCAATGGGCACAGGGAACTTACGAGCAGTACTTC. It codes for CASSQWAQGTYEQYF. The whole variable domain, filled in from reference TRBV16 and TRBJ2-7, reads GEEVAQTPKHLVRGEGQKAKLYCAPIKGHSYVFWYQQVLKNEFKFLISFQNENVFDETGMPKERFSAKCLPNSPCSLEIQATKLEDSAVYFCASSQWAQGTYEQYFGPGTRLTVT.